A single sample is the source of the 17 T cell receptor beta chains below, sequenced in a study of T cells in Graves' hyperthyroidism and ophthalmopathy. Template material for amplifying TCR beta CDR3 regions consisted of RNA transcripts. In the first-round RT-PCR of the TCR CDR3, the HTBI primer set was used. TCRdb called the multiplex PCR reads again in MiXCR, with one record for every CDR3 protein. The table shows 650,000 to 850,000 distinct CDR3 sequences, with approximately 18% occurring only once. Sequences were obtained from blood. The receptor source for this set is a woman between 45 and 65 years old with Graves' hyperthyroidism that later progressed to Graves' ophthalmopathy.

The chain combines TRBV15 with TRBJ1-5; D not resolved. In germline, CDR1 is LNHNV, CDR2 YYDKDF (reference sequence). The CDR3 is 16 residues long. Trimming stripped 0 bases from V and 3 bases from J, with 12 bases between. CDR3 sequence (DNA): TGTGCCACCAGCAGAGACGCCGTGGCCTACAATCAGCCCCAGCATTTT. It specifies CATSRDAVAYNQPQHF.

About this clonotype: At one end the junction does not follow the germline gene, possibly because of a read error. The chain has TRBV15 and TRBJ1-4; the D gene is possibly TRBD1 (6 bases). The CDR3 runs 16 residues. Per the germline V gene, CDR1 is LNHNV and CDR2 is YYDKDF (reference sequence). The CDR3 region is CATSRDHTGINVKLFF. CDR3 sequence (DNA): TGTGCCACCAGCAGAGACCATACAGGGATTAATGTAAAACTGTTTTTT.

This clonotype was seen many times. CDR3 bases: TGTGCCAGCAGCCCAGAGCGGTTGGCAGGGGTGGACAATGAGCAGTTCTTC. It yields the protein CASSPERLAGVDNEQFF. The gene calls are TRBV7-9 and TRBJ2-1; maybe TRBD1 (6 bases). The CDR3 runs to 17 residues. V was shortened by 5 bases and J by 5 bases, with 22 bases between the two germline ends. The germline CDR1 and CDR2 sequences are SEHNR and FQNEAQ (reference sequence).

This clonotype showed up just a few times. A much bigger clone sits one base away, suggesting this may be a read error. The V call is TRBV6-1, the J call TRBJ1-1, with D possibly matching TRBD1 (5 bases). CDR1 is MNHNS, CDR2 SASEGT, per germline. V was pared by 4 bases and J by 4 bases, with 10 bases between. The CDR3 totals 13 residues. CDR3 loop: CASSAGRSTEAFF. As DNA, the CDR3 is TGTGCCAGCAGTGCAGGGCGGAGCACTGAAGCTTTCTTT.

The chain joins TRBV6-2 or TRBV6-3 to TRBJ2-3; TRBD1 agrees at 9 bases. The CDR3 consists of 15 residues. V gave up 5 bases and J gave up 5 bases; unmatched junction bases: 8. Germline V gene sequence: CDR1 MNHEY, CDR2 SVGEGT. The CDR3 sequence is CASSKQGAKGDTQYF. In nucleotides, the CDR3 is TGTGCCAGCAGTAAACAGGGGGCCAAGGGAGATACGCAGTATTTT.

The V and J genes are TRBV18 and TRBJ2-1; no reliable D call. Germline CDR1 reads KGHSH; CDR2 reads LQKENI. The CDR3 has 13 amino acids. Between the trimmed V and J ends, which lost 0 bases and 7 bases, there was a span of 7 bases. The chain's CDR3 is CASSPPSRNEQFF. The CDR3 nucleotides read TGTGCCAGCTCACCACCGTCTAGGAATGAGCAGTTCTTC.

There are many counts of this clonotype. This chain joins TRBV3-1 and TRBJ1-2; D is possibly TRBD1 (5 bases). With 6 bases removed from V and 2 bases from J, the gap between germline ends came to 16 bases. In germline, CDR1 is LGHDT, CDR2 YNNKEL (reference sequence). CDR3 length: 15 amino acids. The CDR3 loop reads CASSQGRGINYGYTF. DNA for the CDR3: TGTGCCAGCAGTCAGGGCCGGGGGATCAACTATGGCTACACCTTC.

At least ten counts were recorded for this clonotype. The CDR3 spells CASTSSRGSTDTQYF. For the CDR3, the DNA is TGTGCCAGCACTTCCTCGCGGGGAAGCACAGATACGCAGTATTTT. The chain links TRBV9 to TRBJ2-3; tentatively, D is TRBD2 (6 bases). Germline CDR1 SGDLS, CDR2 YYNGEE. The V end was cut by 6 bases, the J end by 0 bases, with 14 bases between. The CDR3 consists of 15 residues. The full variable domain, rest sourced from reference TRBV9 and TRBJ2-3, is DSGVTQTPKHLITATGQRVTLRCSPRSGDLSVYWYQQSLDQGLQFLIQYYNGEERAKGNILERFSAQQFPDLHSELNLSSLELGDSALYFCASTSSRGSTDTQYFGPGTRLTVL.

This clonotype appeared a few times. This chain links TRBV30 with TRBJ2-1; D gene uncertain. CDR1 is GTSNPN, CDR2 SVGIG, per germline (reference sequence). V lost 0 bases and J lost 6, with 18 bases in between. The CDR3 consists of 16 residues. CDR3: CAWSVRLTTHGNEQFF. In nucleotides, the CDR3 is TGTGCCTGGAGTGTCCGCCTAACCACTCATGGCAATGAGCAGTTCTTC.

The table lists this clonotype with many counts. J is TRBJ1-5 and V is TRBV5-8, with D possibly being TRBD1 (5 bases). The CDR3 is 13 residues long. Germline values: CDR1 SGHTS, CDR2 YDEGEE. V was trimmed by 4 bases and J by 6 bases, leaving 11 bases between them. CDR3 coding DNA: TGTGCCAGCAGCAGGGCAGGGCCTCAGCCCCAGCATTTT. As protein: CASSRAGPQPQHF.

This clonotype was detected many times. Here the CDR3 reads CSPLQSSTDTQYF. CDR3 sequence (DNA): TGCAGCCCTTTACAGTCTAGCACAGATACGCAGTATTTT. This chain uses TRBV20-1 with TRBJ2-3; no clear D gene. CDR3 size: 13 residues. CDR1 DFQATT and CDR2 SNEGSKA come from the germline V gene (reference sequence).

V usage is TRBV20-1 and J usage is TRBJ2-1; TRBD2 matches 9 bases. The CDR3 spans 14 residues. From germline, CDR1 is DFQATT and CDR2 SNEGSKA (reference sequence). The ends lost 4 bases at V and 0 bases at J; junction bases unmatched: 1. The CDR3 region is CSAKAGGSYNEQFF. CDR3 DNA: TGCAGTGCTAAAGCGGGGGGCTCCTACAATGAGCAGTTCTTC.

This clonotype was seen ten or more times. The chain has TRBV12-3 or TRBV12-4 and TRBJ1-2; TRBD1 agrees at 8 bases. The CDR3 runs 16 residues. The V gene end was trimmed by 5 bases and the J gene end by 8 bases; junction bases not matched to a gene: 16. The CDR3 DNA sequence: TGTGCCAGCAGTCCAGGGGGCGCGACCTTTAAACGGGGCTACACCTTC. This encodes CASSPGGATFKRGYTF.

The rearrangement links TRBV19 to TRBJ2-3; D is unclear. The CDR3 contains 14 residues. V was cut by 4 bases and J by 2 bases, with 10 bases left in between. Germline lookup yields CDR1 LNHDA and CDR2 SQIVND (reference sequence). For the CDR3, the DNA is TGTGCCAGTAGTACCCCAGAACTCACAGATACGCAGTATTTT. This gives the protein CASSTPELTDTQYF.

Ten or more counts support this clonotype. The V and J genes are TRBV12-3 or TRBV12-4 and TRBJ2-1; 7 bases are shared with TRBD1. CDR3 length: 12 amino acids. The junction had 3 bases not matched to a gene; V was cut back by 6 bases and J by 7 bases. CDR3 sequence reads: CASSYRGNEQFF. The CDR3 DNA is TGTGCCAGCAGCTACAGGGGTAATGAGCAGTTCTTC.

J is TRBJ2-3 and V is TRBV15; 8 bases are shared with TRBD2. Germline V gene sequence: CDR1 LNHNV, CDR2 YYDKDF (reference sequence). The CDR3 extends over 17 amino acids. The trim removed 0 bases at V and 1 base at J, leaving 6 bases unmatched. CDR3 sequence (DNA): TGTGCCACCAGCAGAGATCTCCCCGGGGGGGGCACAGATACGCAGTATTTT. It specifies CATSRDLPGGGTDTQYF.

In its sample, this clonotype was seen a few times. This chain uses TRBV6-2 or TRBV6-3 with TRBJ2-1; either TRBD1 or TRBD2 may fit D (7 bases each). Trimming took 6 bases from V and 0 from J, leaving 21 bases between them. Germline lookup yields CDR1 MNHEY and CDR2 SVGEGT. This CDR3 is built from 18 residues. As DNA, the CDR3 is TGTGCCAGCAGGGGAGGGGACAGCGTCGATAGCTCCTACAATGAGCAGTTCTTC. Translating it yields CASRGGDSVDSSYNEQFF.